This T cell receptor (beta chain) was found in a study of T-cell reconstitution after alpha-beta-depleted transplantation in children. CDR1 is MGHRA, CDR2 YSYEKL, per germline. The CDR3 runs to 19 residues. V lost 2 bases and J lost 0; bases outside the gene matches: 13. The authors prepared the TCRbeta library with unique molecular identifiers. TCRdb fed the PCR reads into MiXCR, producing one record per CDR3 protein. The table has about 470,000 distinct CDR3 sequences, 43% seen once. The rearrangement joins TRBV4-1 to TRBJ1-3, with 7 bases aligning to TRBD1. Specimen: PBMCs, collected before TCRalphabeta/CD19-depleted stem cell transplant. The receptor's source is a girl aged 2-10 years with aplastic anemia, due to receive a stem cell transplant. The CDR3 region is CASSQQVAQGLNSGNTIYF. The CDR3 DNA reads TGCGCCAGCAGCCAACAAGTGGCACAGGGGCTTAACTCTGGAAACACCATATATTTT.